These 24 T cell receptor beta chains were all obtained from the same sample, sequenced in a study of identical twins. TCRdb fed the 5' RACE reads into MiXCR, producing one record per CDR3 protein. The table includes 150,000 or so distinct CDR3 sequences, 3.5% detected once. The specimen sequenced was memory T cells sorted from blood. The receptors were sampled from a man younger than 35 in good health.

This clonotype has ten or more counts. This chain links TRBV5-5 with TRBJ2-7, with TRBD1 matching over 8 bases. The J segment lost 6 bases and the V segment lost 4 bases, leaving 9 bases of the junction unmatched. The CDR3 is 14 residues long. Germline CDR1 is SGHKS and CDR2 is YYEKEE (reference sequence). The CDR3 coding sequence is TGTGCCAGCAGCGGTGGACAGGGCTCACCCGAGCAGTACTTC. Encoded protein: CASSGGQGSPEQYF.

The chain couples TRBV10-2 to TRBJ1-1, with D perhaps TRBD1 (6 bases). The germline gives CDR1 WSHSY, CDR2 SAAADI. Between the trimmed V and J ends, which lost 3 bases and 5 bases, there was a span of 10 bases. CDR3 length: 13 amino acids. CDR3 in DNA: TGCGCCAGCAGTGACGGGGGCAGGACTGAAGCTTTCTTT. It encodes CASSDGGRTEAFF.

This clonotype was counted at least ten times. The chain links TRBV30 to TRBJ1-3, with unresolved D. Trimming shortened V by 4 bases and J by 0 bases, and 7 bases separated the two germline ends. The length of the CDR3 is 13 residues. Germline V gene data show CDR1 as GTSNPN and CDR2 as SVGIG (reference sequence). The CDR3 sequence: CAWMGNSGNTIYF. The CDR3 DNA reads TGTGCCTGGATGGGTAACTCTGGAAACACCATATATTTT.

In its sample, this clonotype was seen once. It may be a read error: a sequence one base away is much more abundant. The rearrangement links TRBV20-1 to TRBJ2-7; D gene ambiguous. The germline V and J ends were trimmed by 3 bases and 9 bases, with 9 bases remaining between them. The germline V gene has CDR1 DFQATT and CDR2 SNEGSKA (reference sequence). The CDR3 is 10 residues long. As DNA, the CDR3 is TGCAGTGCTAGTGCGGATGGGCAGTACTTC. Its translation is CSASADGQYF.

The table lists this clonotype with many counts. The V gene is TRBV20-1, the J gene TRBJ2-1, with D perhaps TRBD1 (6 bases). V lost 0 bases, J lost 6 bases, and 12 bases lay in between. CDR3 length: 14 residues. Germline assignment: CDR1 DFQATT and CDR2 SNEGSKA (reference sequence). CDR3 sequence reads: CSARDMGAGNEQFF. CDR3 coding DNA: TGCAGTGCTAGAGATATGGGGGCTGGCAATGAGCAGTTCTTC.

This clonotype was detected many times. The CDR3, as DNA: TGTGCCAGCAGCCAATTTGACACCTCCTACGAGCAGTACTTC. Its translation: CASSQFDTSYEQYF. The V and J genes are TRBV3-1 and TRBJ2-7; D is unresolved. In germline, CDR1 is LGHDT, CDR2 YNNKEL (reference sequence). Deletions cut 2 bases from V and 0 bases from J, with 8 bases between. The CDR3 has 14 residues.

This clonotype was counted many times. This chain joins TRBV5-5 and TRBJ1-1; 9 bases fit TRBD1. CDR3 length equals 14 residues. V trimming: 2 bases; J trimming: 6 bases; junction bases outside the gene matches: 5. Germline V gene sequence: CDR1 SGHKS, CDR2 YYEKEE (reference sequence). Here the CDR3 reads CASSLRRQGAEAFF. The CDR3 DNA reads as TGTGCCAGCAGCTTACGTCGACAGGGGGCTGAAGCTTTCTTT.

This clonotype was recorded at least ten times. Written as DNA, the CDR3 is TGTGCCACCAGTCAGACAGGTCTCGGCACAGATACGCAGTATTTT. Translation gives CATSQTGLGTDTQYF. The chain joins TRBV24-1 to TRBJ2-3; a weak D match, TRBD1 (6 bases). The germline CDR1 and CDR2 sequences are KGHDR and SFDVKD. Trimming took off 6 bases at V and 1 base at J, with 13 bases between the two ends. CDR3 length equals 15 residues.

This clonotype has at least ten counts. The rearrangement links TRBV5-1 to TRBJ2-5, with 8 bases that match TRBD2. After removal of 7 bases from V and 2 bases from J, the junction contained 7 bases not matched to a gene. Germline V lookup: CDR1 SGHRS, CDR2 YFSETQ. This CDR3 is built from 14 residues. The CDR3 DNA follows: TGCGCCAGCGGCCCGGGCGGGGGGCAAGAGACCCAGTACTTC. Amino acids: CASGPGGGQETQYF.

In this sample, this clonotype turned up many times. The CDR3 loop is CASSLGLASYEQYV. DNA for the CDR3: TGCGCCAGCAGCTTGGGACTAGCTTCGTACGAGCAGTACGTC. The chain employs TRBV5-1 and TRBJ2-7, with 7 bases fitting TRBD2. The CDR3 runs 14 residues. Germline CDR1 reads SGHRS; CDR2 reads YFSETQ. V gave up 0 bases and J gave up 4 bases; unmatched junction bases: 4.

Ten or more counts support this clonotype. The chain employs TRBV7-6 and TRBJ1-1; D possibly corresponds to TRBD1 (5 bases). V lost 0 bases and J 11 bases, leaving 13 bases between the germline ends. Germline CDR1 and CDR2: SGHVS and FNYEAQ. The CDR3 has 13 residues. In nucleotides, the CDR3 is TGTGCCAGCAGCTTAGCTCTGAGGGGAGGGGCTTTCTTT. The encoded protein is CASSLALRGGAFF. The variable domain in full, with the rest retrieved from reference TRBV7-6 and TRBJ1-1, is GAGVSQSPRYKVTKRGQDVALRCDPISGHVSLYWYRQALGQGPEFLTYFNYEAQQDKSGLPNDRFSAERPEGSISTLTIQRTEQRDSAMYRCASSLALRGGAFFGQGTRLTVV.

At least ten counts were recorded for this clonotype. The rearrangement joins TRBV5-1 to TRBJ1-2, with D unresolved. Trimming took off 0 bases at V and 7 bases at J, with 7 bases between the two ends. This CDR3 spans 12 amino acids. Germline values: CDR1 SGHRS, CDR2 YFSETQ. The CDR3 sequence is CASSLEGRGYTF. The CDR3 DNA reads as TGCGCCAGCAGCTTGGAAGGACGTGGCTACACCTTC.

Ten or more counts support this clonotype. The chain recombines TRBV12-3 or TRBV12-4 with TRBJ1-5; 9 nucleotides agree with TRBD1. The CDR3 spans 15 residues. J gave up 6 bases and V 6 bases, and 9 bases lay outside the gene matches. CDR3 in amino acids: CASSPPGTGSQPQHF. CDR3 nucleotide sequence: TGTGCCAGCAGCCCCCCCGGGACAGGGTCTCAGCCCCAGCATTTT.

This clonotype was seen a few times. CDR3 nucleotides: TGTGCCAGCAGGACGAGGGAGAGCACAGATACGCAGTATTTT. Protein sequence: CASRTRESTDTQYF. J is TRBJ2-3 and V is TRBV28; TRBD2 is a possible D gene (5 bases). CDR3 length: 14 residues. Germline CDR1 and CDR2: MDHEN and SYDVKM. Trimming pared 6 bases from V and 0 bases from J, leaving 10 bases between.

This clonotype was detected only a few times. The chain carries TRBV24-1 and TRBJ2-2, with D perhaps assigned TRBD1 or TRBD2 (5 bases each). Germline V CDR1 and CDR2: KGHDR, SFDVKD. Trimming took off 9 bases at V and 4 bases at J, with 11 bases between the two ends. The CDR3 sequence is 13 residues long. The CDR3 coding sequence is TGTGCCACCTGGGGCGCGGGCACCGGGGAGCTGTTTTTT. Translation: CATWGAGTGELFF.

This clonotype was counted ten times or more. The V call is TRBV20-1, the J call TRBJ2-1; 9 nucleotides line up with TRBD2. Germline V gene sequence: CDR1 DFQATT, CDR2 SNEGSKA (reference sequence). This CDR3 spans 16 amino acids. With V trimmed by 6 bases and J by 2 bases, 11 bases remained unmatched. Here the CDR3 DNA reads TGCAGTGCCAAGAGGGGGGCGGGAGGGCCCTACAATGAGCAGTTCTTC. This gives the protein CSAKRGAGGPYNEQFF.

This clonotype was found many times. CDR3 sequence (DNA): TGTGCCAGCAGCTTATCGGGAGGGTACACCGGGGAGCTGTTTTTT. Translating it yields CASSLSGGYTGELFF. This chain links TRBV7-9 with TRBJ2-2, with 8 positions matching TRBD2. The CDR3 loop spans 15 amino acids. V shed 2 bases and J 3 bases; nucleotides not matched to a gene: 2. Germline V lookup: CDR1 SEHNR, CDR2 FQNEAQ (reference sequence).

The CDR3 is CASSRQGPANTEAFF. The CDR3 DNA is TGTGCCAGCAGCCGCCAGGGACCCGCGAACACTGAAGCTTTCTTT. The V call is TRBV7-2, the J call TRBJ1-1; D might be TRBD1 (5 bases). The V end was cut by 5 bases, the J end by 1 base, with 14 bases between. This CDR3 has 15 amino acids. Germline V lookup: CDR1 SGHTA, CDR2 FQGNSA. The complete variable domain, with remaining parts taken from reference TRBV7-2 and TRBJ1-1, reads GAGVSQSPSNKVTEKGKDVELRCDPISGHTALYWYRQSLGQGLEFLIYFQGNSAPDKSGLPSDRFSAERTGGSVSTLTIQRTQQEDSAVYLCASSRQGPANTEAFFGQGTRLTVV.

This clonotype was recorded many times. V gene TRBV5-6 combines with J gene TRBJ1-6; D remains ambiguous. Germline CDR1 and CDR2: SGHDT and YYEEEE. Trimming stripped 3 bases from V and 9 bases from J, with 13 bases between. This CDR3 contains 14 residues. The CDR3 nucleotides are TGTGCCAGCAGCTCTGGGCAGAGTGGTTCACCCCTCCACTTT. Its protein is CASSSGQSGSPLHF.

At least ten counts were recorded for this clonotype. The CDR3 protein is CASSGEPDPNEQFF. CDR3 sequence (DNA): TGTGCCAGCAGCGGTGAACCGGACCCCAATGAGCAGTTCTTC. This rearrangement joins TRBV7-2 to TRBJ2-1; unclear D gene. Germline V lookup: CDR1 SGHTA, CDR2 FQGNSA. This CDR3 has 14 amino acids. The V gene lost 5 bases and the J gene lost 6 bases, with 14 bases spanning the gap.

This clonotype was recorded at least ten times. This rearrangement joins TRBV20-1 to TRBJ2-3; D not certain. This CDR3 has 13 residues. V lost 6 bases, J lost 2 bases, and 12 bases lay in between. Germline V CDR1 and CDR2: DFQATT, SNEGSKA (reference sequence). The CDR3 bases are TGCAGTGCCGTGGATAGGGCCACAGATACGCAGTATTTT. Translation gives CSAVDRATDTQYF.

This clonotype was detected many times. The V and J genes are TRBV7-9 and TRBJ2-3; 7 nucleotides match TRBD1. V trimming: 0 bases; J trimming: 4 bases; junction bases outside the gene matches: 10. Germline CDR1 SEHNR, CDR2 FQNEAQ (reference sequence). The CDR3 is 17 amino acids. This chain's CDR3 is CASSLAGGQRSADTQYF. The CDR3 coding sequence is TGTGCCAGCAGCTTAGCAGGGGGACAGCGGTCCGCAGATACGCAGTATTTT.

This clonotype was counted at least ten times. The V call is TRBV29-1, the J call TRBJ2-2, with a weak D call TRBD2 (5 bases). This CDR3 has 13 amino acids. Germline-derived CDR1 and CDR2 are SQVTM and ANQGSEA. The V gene lost 7 bases and the J gene lost 4 bases, with 13 bases spanning the gap. As DNA, the CDR3 is TGCAGCGCCGGAACTAGAAGCACCGGGGAGCTGTTTTTT. This sequence encodes CSAGTRSTGELFF.

The chain is built from TRBV27 and TRBJ2-5, with 14 nucleotides matching TRBD2. This CDR3 contains 16 residues. V shed 7 bases, J shed 3 bases, and the junction held 7 bases outside the gene matches. The V gene's germline CDR1 is MNHEY and CDR2 SMNVEV (reference sequence). The chain's CDR3 is CASIGTSGRNEETQYF. The CDR3, as DNA: TGTGCCAGCATCGGGACTAGCGGGAGAAACGAAGAGACCCAGTACTTC.